Ten or more counts support the clone carrying this TCR beta chain. Its antigen is not known. The data were obtained in a study of human T cells and chemical hapten exposure. Study information: It was small differences in pooled library volume that mainly caused per-sample TCR yields to vary.

The CDR3 consists of 14 residues. V gave up 6 bases and J gave up 4 bases, with 16 bases separating them. Germline V gene sequence: CDR1 DFQATT, CDR2 SNEGSKA (reference sequence). The library put unique molecular identifiers onto individual cDNA molecules. In the original analysis: A per-sample median of roughly 96,000 TCRs was observed, with a range of roughly 20,000 to 690,600. One entry per CDR3 protein, called by TCRdb with MiXCR from the 5' RACE reads. In this record, the V and J calls reflect TCRdb's handling and not the investigators' own analysis. This sample yields more than 140,000 distinct CDR3 sequences, of which 4.1% are seen a single time; under 1.5% belongs to the top ten. The total RNA was obtained from whole blood that was not fractionated. Findings and caveats of the study: The number of TCRs over 1 in 1000 frequency stayed unchanged after DPC.

The sequence was collected from a female donor in good health. This chain uses TRBV20-1 with TRBJ2-1, with D tentatively TRBD1 (7 bases). The CDR3 loop reads CSAGRGQLYNEQFF. CDR3 coding DNA: TGCAGTGCGGGGCGGGGACAGCTGTACAATGAGCAGTTCTTC.